This T cell receptor (beta chain) came from a study of graft-versus-host responses after intestinal transplantation (dated by TCRdb to about 2021). Some background on the complete study: Recipients received multivisceral, liver-intestinal, or isolated intestinal transplants. To identify alloreactive clones, pre-transplant mixed lymphocyte reaction products were sequenced and then compared with unstimulated pre-transplant donor and recipient T cells. Every recipient was given anti-thymocyte globulin induction, then maintenance tacrolimus and steroids for roughly three years. A peak of at least 4% donor T cells among recipient peripheral blood mononuclear cells was the definition used for donor T cell macrochimerism. The cohort enrolled some 25 intestinal transplant recipients including one retransplant, and a few patients lacking pretransplant specimens were excluded. Samples from three later patients were sequenced in-house on an Illumina MiSeq with MiXCR processing rather than by the commercial service. After intestinal transplantation, graft-versus-host and host-versus-graft alloreactive T cell clones were followed in the graft, circulation and bone marrow using bulk TCR-beta CDR3 sequencing.

The sample's time point label is to be understood as: cells obtained before transplantation from donor or recipient. CD3+CD4+ and CD3+CD8+ populations were FACS-sorted from unstimulated pre-transplant donor and recipient cells taken from spleen or lymph nodes. CDR1 and CDR2 (SGHTA, FQGNSA) derive from the germline V gene. V and J lose 5 bases and 6 bases, and a span of 8 bases separates them. Measured from the cysteine to the phenylalanine, the CDR3 is 12 residues long. Kept here is only the CDR3 DNA, which spans 36 bases and is read in frame from base 1. About this clone itself: Which antigen it targets is not known. There are no base qualities to consult, and no much larger clone falls within one base.

Library construction relied on the immunoSEQ multiplex PCR assay. In most patients, genomic DNA was isolated using the Qiagen DNeasy Blood and Tissue Kit and sent frozen to Adaptive Biotechnologies for TCR sequencing. For most patients, genomic DNA was subjected to high-throughput TCR-beta CDR3 sequencing by Adaptive Biotechnologies. Per the authors' processing: Adaptive's ImmunoSEQ software supplied the TCR sequencing data for under 20 patients, while MiXCR and VDJtools were used to process a few other patients. CD4 versus CD8 sorting errors were corrected by removing sequences found in both subsets at a frequency ratio below 5:1. CDR3 nucleotide sequences shared between donor and recipient were removed because their origin could not be assigned. Alloreactive clones required at least 2-fold expansion over unstimulated cells and minimum CFSE-low frequency of 0.002% (template counts) or 0.001% (read counts). Clones were considered mappable if detected in sequenced pre-transplant spleen, lymph node, or MLR CFSE-low populations of the donor or recipient. Cumulative frequency of alloreactive clones was calculated as a percentage of all sequences weighted by copy number. TCRdb re-hosts the immuneACCESS table, in-frame sequences only. Its copies lack some clones; in the studies checked, an unresolved V gene accounts for under half of them, and the cause for the rest is not known. That table furnishes V, J and clone size, whereas the DNA furnished D and trimming. The sample table records 85,000 to 100,000 clones; roughly 90% of these occur just once. Of the sample, around 0.11% falls within the top ten clones.

What the study reported, not specific to this receptor: High GvH to HvG T cell clonal ratios were observed in the allografts of patients with donor T cell macrochimerism. The conclusions were limited by the relatively low number and heterogeneity of the intestinal transplant patients. GvH clones were found in recipient bone marrow, and some of the GvH clones appeared earlier in ileal mucosa or blood, which is consistent with an intestinal mucosal origin. Peak levels of circulating GvH clones were associated with declines in HvG clones early after transplant.

The V gene is TRBV7-2 and the J gene is TRBJ1-5, with the D gene not confidently named. The sequenced sample was unstimulated CD4+ T cells sorted from spleen or lymph node cells, obtained before intestinal transplant. This receptor was taken from a human donor who received an intestinal transplant. CDR3 region: CASSPRGQPQHF. The DNA sequence is given as TGTGCCAGCAGCCCCCGGGGTCAGCCCCAGCATTTT. When the CDR3 is completed using the reference TRBV7-2 and TRBJ1-5 genes on either side, the full variable domain is GAGVSQSPSNKVTEKGKDVELRCDPISGHTALYWYRQSLGQGLEFLIYFQGNSAPDKSGLPSDRFSAERTGGSVSTLTIQRTQQEDSAVYLCASSPRGQPQHFGDGTRLSIL.